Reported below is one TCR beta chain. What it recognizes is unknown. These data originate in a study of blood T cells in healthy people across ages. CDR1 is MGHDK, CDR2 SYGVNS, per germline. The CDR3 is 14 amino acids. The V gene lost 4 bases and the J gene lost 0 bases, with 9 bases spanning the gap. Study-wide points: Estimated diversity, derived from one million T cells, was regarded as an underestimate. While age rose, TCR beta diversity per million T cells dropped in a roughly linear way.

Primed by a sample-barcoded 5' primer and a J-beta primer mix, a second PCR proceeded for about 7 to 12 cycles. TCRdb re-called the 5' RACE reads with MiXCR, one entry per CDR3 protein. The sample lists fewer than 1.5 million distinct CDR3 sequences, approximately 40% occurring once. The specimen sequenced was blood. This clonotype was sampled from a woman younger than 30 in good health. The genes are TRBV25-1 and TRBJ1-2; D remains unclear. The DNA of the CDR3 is TGTGCCAGCAGTGGTCACAGTGCTAACTATGGCTACACCTTC. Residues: CASSGHSANYGYTF.